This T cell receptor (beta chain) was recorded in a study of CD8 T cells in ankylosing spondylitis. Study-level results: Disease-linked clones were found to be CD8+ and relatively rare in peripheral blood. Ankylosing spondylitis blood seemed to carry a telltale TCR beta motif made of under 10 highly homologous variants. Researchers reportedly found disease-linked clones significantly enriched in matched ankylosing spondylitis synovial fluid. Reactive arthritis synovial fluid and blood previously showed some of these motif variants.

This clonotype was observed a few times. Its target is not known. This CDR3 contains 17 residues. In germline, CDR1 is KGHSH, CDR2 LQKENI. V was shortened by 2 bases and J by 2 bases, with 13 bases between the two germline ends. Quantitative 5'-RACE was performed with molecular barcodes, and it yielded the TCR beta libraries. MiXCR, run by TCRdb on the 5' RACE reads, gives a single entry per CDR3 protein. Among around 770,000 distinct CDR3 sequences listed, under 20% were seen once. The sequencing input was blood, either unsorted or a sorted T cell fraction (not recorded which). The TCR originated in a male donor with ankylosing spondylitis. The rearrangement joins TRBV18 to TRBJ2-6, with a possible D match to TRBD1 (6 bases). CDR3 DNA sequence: TGTGCCAGCTCACCAACACACACAGGGACTGGGGCCAACGTCCTGACTTTC. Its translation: CASSPTHTGTGANVLTF.